This TCR beta chain was retrieved from a study of T cell responses to AZD1222 COVID-19 vaccine. General study results and limits: Nearly half of spike-specific TCRs reportedly go after variant regions that carry no mutations. It should be noted that donors were predominantly white British and more often female, and clonal diversity was possibly underestimated. In all cases, repertoires were sampled only after the peak T cell response.

With respect to this clone: Its antigen is undetermined.

Trimming left V 2 bases short and J 5 bases short, with 10 bases between. CDR3 length: 13 residues. Germline-derived CDR1 and CDR2 are SGHRS and YFSETQ. The data were produced by immunoSEQ multiplex PCR, yet TCRdb's version contains in-frame clones alone and is incomplete. The repertoire holds 180,000 or so clones, about 89% seen once, with 1.5% to 2% in the top ten. The receptor's source is an adult in good health. V usage is TRBV5-1 and J usage is TRBJ2-5; TRBD1 might be the D (5 bases). The specimen was peripheral blood, collected on day 0 of AZD1222 vaccination. The CDR3 reads CASSFQGMETQYF. CDR3 DNA: TGCGCCAGCAGCTTCCAGGGAATGGAGACCCAGTACTTC.